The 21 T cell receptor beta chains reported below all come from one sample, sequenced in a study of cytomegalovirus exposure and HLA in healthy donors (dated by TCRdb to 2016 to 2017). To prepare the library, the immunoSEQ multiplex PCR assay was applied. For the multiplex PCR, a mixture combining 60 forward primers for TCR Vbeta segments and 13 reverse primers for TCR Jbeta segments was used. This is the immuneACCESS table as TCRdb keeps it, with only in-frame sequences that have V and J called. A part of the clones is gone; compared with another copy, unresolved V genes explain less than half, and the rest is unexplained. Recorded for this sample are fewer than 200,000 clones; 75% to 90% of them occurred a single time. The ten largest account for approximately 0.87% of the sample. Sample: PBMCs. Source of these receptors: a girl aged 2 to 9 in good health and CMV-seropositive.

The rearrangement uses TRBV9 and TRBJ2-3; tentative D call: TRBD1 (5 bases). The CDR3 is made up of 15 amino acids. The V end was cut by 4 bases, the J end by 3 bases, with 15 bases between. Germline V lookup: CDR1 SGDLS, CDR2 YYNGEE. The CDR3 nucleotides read TGTGCCAGCAGCTCCACCGGACACGAAACAGATACGCAGTATTTT. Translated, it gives CASSSTGHETDTQYF.

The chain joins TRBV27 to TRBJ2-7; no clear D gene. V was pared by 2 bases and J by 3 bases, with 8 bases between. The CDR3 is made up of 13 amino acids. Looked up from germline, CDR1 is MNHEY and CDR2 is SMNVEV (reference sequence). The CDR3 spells CASSLMSGYEQYF. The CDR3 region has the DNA TGTGCCAGCAGTTTAATGTCGGGCTACGAGCAGTACTTC.

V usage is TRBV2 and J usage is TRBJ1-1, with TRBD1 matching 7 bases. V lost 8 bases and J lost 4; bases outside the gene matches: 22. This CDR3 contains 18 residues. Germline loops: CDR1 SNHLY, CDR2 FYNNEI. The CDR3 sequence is CASAYSRDRVVWGTEAFF. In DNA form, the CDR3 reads TGTGCCAGCGCCTACTCACGCGACAGGGTAGTATGGGGCACTGAAGCTTTCTTT.

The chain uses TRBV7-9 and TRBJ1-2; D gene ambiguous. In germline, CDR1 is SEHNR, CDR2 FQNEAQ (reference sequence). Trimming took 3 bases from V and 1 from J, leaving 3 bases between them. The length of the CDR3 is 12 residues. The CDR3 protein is CASSFNNYGYTF. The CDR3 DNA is TGTGCCAGCAGCTTCAATAACTATGGCTACACCTTC.

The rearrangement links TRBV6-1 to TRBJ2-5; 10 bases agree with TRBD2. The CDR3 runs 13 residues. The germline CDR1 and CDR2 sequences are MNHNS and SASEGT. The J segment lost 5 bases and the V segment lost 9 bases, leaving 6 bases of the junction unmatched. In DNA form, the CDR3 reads TGTGCCAGTCAGCGGGAGGGCTGGGAGACCCAGTACTTC. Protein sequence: CASQREGWETQYF.

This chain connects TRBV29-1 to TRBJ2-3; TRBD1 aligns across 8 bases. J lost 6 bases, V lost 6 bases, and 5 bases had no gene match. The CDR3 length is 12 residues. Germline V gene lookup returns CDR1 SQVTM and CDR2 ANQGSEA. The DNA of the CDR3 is TGCAGCGTACGACAGGGGAGGGATACGCAGTATTTT. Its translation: CSVRQGRDTQYF.

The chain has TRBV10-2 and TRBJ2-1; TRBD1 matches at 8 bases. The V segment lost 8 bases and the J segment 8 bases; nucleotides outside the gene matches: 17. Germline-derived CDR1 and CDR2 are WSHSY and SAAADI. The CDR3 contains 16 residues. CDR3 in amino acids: CASVATRGPLGDEQFF. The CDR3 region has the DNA TGCGCCAGCGTCGCGACCAGGGGGCCTCTGGGTGATGAGCAGTTCTTC.

The CDR3 DNA follows: TGTGCCAGCAGACCTAGGGGGCGTAGTGAAGCTTTCTTT. Translating it yields CASRPRGRSEAFF. This chain joins TRBV28 and TRBJ1-1, with TRBD1 matching 7 bases. With V trimmed by 6 bases and J by 7 bases, 8 bases remained unmatched. The CDR3 consists of 13 residues. Germline CDR1 MDHEN, CDR2 SYDVKM.

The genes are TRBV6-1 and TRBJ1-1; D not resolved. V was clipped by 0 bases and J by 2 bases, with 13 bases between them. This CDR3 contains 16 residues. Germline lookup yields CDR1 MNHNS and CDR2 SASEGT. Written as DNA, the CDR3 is TGTGCCAGCAGTGAAGCGCGATCCCTTTCTAACACTGAAGCTTTCTTT. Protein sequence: CASSEARSLSNTEAFF.

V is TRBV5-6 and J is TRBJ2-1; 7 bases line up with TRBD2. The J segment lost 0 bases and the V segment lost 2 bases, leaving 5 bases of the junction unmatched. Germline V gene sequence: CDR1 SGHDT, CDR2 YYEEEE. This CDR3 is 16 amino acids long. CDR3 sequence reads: CASSFTLANSYNEQFF. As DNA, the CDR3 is TGTGCCAGCAGCTTTACACTAGCGAACTCCTACAATGAGCAGTTCTTC.

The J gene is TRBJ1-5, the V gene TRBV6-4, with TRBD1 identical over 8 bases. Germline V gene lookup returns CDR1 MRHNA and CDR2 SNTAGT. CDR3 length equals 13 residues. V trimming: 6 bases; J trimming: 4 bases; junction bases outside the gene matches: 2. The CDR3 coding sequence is TGTGCCAGCAGCCAGGGGGCGAATCAGCCCCAGCATTTT. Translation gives CASSQGANQPQHF.

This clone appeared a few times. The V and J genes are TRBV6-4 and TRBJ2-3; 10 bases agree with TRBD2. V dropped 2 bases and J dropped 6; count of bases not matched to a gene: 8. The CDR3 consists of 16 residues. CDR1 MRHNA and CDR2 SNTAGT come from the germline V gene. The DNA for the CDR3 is TGTGCCAGCAGTGACGGTTCGGCTAGCGGGAGTGATACGCAGTATTTT. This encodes CASSDGSASGSDTQYF.

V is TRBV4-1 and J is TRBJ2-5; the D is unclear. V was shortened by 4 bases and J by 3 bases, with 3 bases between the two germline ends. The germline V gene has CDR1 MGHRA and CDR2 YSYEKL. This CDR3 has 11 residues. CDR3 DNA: TGCGCCAGCAGCCTAGAAGAGACCCAGTACTTC. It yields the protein CASSLEETQYF.

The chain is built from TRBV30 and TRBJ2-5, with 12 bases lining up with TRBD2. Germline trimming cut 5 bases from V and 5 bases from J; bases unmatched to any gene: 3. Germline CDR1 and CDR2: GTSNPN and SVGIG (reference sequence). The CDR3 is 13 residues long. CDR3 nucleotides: TGTGCCTGGGCTAGCGGGAGGGGGGAGACCCAGTACTTC. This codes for CAWASGRGETQYF. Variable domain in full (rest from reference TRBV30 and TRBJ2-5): SQTIHQWPATLVQPVGSPLSLECTVEGTSNPNLYWYRQAAGRGLQLLFYSVGIGQISSEVPQNLSASRPQDRQFILSSKKLLLSDSGFYLCAWASGRGETQYFGPGTRLLVL.

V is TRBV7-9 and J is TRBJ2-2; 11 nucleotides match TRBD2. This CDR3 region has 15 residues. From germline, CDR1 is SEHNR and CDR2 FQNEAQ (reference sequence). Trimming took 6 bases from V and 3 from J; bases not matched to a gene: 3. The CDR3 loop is CASSSGRADTGELFF. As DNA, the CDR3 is TGTGCCAGCAGTAGCGGGAGGGCCGACACCGGGGAGCTGTTTTTT. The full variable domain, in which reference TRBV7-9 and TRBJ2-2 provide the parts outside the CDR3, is DTGVSQNPRHKITKRGQNVTFRCDPISEHNRLYWYRQTLGQGPEFLTYFQNEAQLEKSRLLSDRFSAERPKGSFSTLEIQRTEQGDSAMYLCASSSGRADTGELFFGEGSRLTVL.

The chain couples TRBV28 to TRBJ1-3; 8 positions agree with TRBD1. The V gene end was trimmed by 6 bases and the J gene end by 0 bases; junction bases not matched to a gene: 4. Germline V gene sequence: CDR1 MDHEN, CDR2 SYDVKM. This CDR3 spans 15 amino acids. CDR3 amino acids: CASRRQGSSGNTIYF. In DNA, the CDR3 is TGTGCCAGCAGGAGACAGGGGAGCTCTGGAAACACCATATATTTT.

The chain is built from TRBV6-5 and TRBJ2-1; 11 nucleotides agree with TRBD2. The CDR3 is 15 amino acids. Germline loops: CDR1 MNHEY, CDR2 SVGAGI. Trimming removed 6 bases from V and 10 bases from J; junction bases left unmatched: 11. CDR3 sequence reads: CASSRSGRAGGEQFF. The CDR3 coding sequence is TGTGCCAGCAGCCGTAGCGGGAGGGCCGGAGGAGAGCAGTTCTTC.

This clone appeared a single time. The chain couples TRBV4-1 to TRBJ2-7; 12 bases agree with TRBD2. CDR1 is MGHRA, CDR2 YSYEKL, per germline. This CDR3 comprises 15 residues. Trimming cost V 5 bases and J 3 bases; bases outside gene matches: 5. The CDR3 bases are TGCGCCAGCAGCGCCCGGACTAGCGGGAACTACGAGCAGTACTTC. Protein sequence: CASSARTSGNYEQYF.

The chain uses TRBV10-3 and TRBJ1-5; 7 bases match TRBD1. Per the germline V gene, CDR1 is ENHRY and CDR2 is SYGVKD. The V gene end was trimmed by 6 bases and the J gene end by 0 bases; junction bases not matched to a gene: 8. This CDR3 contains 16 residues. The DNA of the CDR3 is TGTGCCATCAGCCAGGGACAGAGCGTTAGCAATCAGCCCCAGCATTTT. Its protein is CAISQGQSVSNQPQHF.

In DNA form, the CDR3 reads TGTGCCAGCGCTCCCGACAGTAATGAAAAACTGTTTTTT. It yields the protein CASAPDSNEKLFF. This sequence joins TRBV18 and TRBJ1-4; a weak D match, TRBD1 (5 bases). Germline CDR1 reads KGHSH; CDR2 reads LQKENI. This CDR3 comprises 13 residues. V was pared by 8 bases and J by 4 bases, with 11 bases between.

The CDR3: CAWSSTPYEQYF. The DNA for the CDR3 is TGTGCCTGGAGTTCGACTCCCTACGAGCAGTACTTC. The V and J genes are TRBV30 and TRBJ2-7; D is ambiguous. V lost 2 bases, J lost 2 bases, and 7 bases lay in between. The CDR3 spans 12 residues. The V gene's germline CDR1 is GTSNPN and CDR2 SVGIG (reference sequence).